The clone carrying this T cell receptor beta chain was found a few times. Its antigen is as yet unknown. These data come from a study of T cell repertoires in cytomegalovirus infection. At the level of the study: Carrying CMV and the relevant HLA type showed in public TCR beta signatures.

Study results and limitations: CMV-specific TCR beta clonotypes restricted by HLA-C dominated the ex vivo response. Cumulative frequency (of public TCR beta family members) identified carriers of CMV plus the relevant HLA.

The V segment lost 4 bases and the J segment 3 bases; nucleotides outside the gene matches: 7. This CDR3 comprises 15 residues. TCRdb re-called the reads through MiXCR, storing one row per CDR3 protein. The sample includes fewer than 130,000 distinct CDR3 sequences, roughly 39% of them seen just once. Sequencing was performed on CD8+ T cells from cultured PBMCs, taken from culture after CMV antigen stimulation. This TCR was recovered from a human donor in good health (CMV status not recorded). Some clones in this sample may be carry-over from other donors' samples. This chain links TRBV12-3 or TRBV12-4 with TRBJ2-5; TRBD2 matches 8 bases. The CDR3 reads CASSSAGTSEETQYF. The CDR3 DNA sequence: TGTGCCAGCAGTTCCGCCGGGACTAGTGAAGAGACCCAGTACTTC.